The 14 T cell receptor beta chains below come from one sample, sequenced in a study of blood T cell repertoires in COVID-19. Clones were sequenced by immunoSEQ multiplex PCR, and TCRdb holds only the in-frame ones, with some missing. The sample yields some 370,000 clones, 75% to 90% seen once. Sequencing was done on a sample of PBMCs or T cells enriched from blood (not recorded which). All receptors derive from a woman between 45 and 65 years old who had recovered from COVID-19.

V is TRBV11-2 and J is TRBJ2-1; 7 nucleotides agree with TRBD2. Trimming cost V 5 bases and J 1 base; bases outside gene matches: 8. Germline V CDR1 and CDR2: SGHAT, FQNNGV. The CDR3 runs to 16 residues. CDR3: CASSPRLALSYNEQFF. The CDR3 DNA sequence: TGTGCCAGCAGCCCTCGACTAGCCCTATCCTACAATGAGCAGTTCTTC.

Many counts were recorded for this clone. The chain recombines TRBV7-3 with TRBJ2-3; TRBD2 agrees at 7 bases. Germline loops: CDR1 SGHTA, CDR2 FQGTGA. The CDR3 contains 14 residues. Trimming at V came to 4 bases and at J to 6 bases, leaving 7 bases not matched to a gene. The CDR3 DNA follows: TGTGCCAGCAGCTCCGGACTAGACGGTGATACGCAGTATTTT. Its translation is CASSSGLDGDTQYF.

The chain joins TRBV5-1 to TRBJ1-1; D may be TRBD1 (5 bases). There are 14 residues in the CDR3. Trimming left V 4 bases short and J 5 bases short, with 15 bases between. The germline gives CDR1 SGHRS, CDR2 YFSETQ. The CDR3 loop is CASSTRTRGTEAFF. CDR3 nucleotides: TGCGCCAGCAGCACAAGGACACGGGGGACTGAAGCTTTCTTT.

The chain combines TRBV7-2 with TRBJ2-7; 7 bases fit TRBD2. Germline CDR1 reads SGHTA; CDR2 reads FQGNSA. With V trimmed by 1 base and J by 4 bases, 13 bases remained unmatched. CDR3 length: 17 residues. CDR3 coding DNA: TGTGCCAGCAGCTTAGAAGGTTCCGGGGGAGGGAAATACGAGCAGTACTTC. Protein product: CASSLEGSGGGKYEQYF. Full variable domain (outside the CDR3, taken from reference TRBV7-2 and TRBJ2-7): GAGVSQSPSNKVTEKGKDVELRCDPISGHTALYWYRQSLGQGLEFLIYFQGNSAPDKSGLPSDRFSAERTGGSVSTLTIQRTQQEDSAVYLCASSLEGSGGGKYEQYFGPGTRLTVT.

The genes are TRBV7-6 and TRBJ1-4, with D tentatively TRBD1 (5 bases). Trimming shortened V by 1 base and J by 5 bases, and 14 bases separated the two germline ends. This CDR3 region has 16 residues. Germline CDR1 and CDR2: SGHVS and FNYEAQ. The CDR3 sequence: CASSLDSRARNEKLFF. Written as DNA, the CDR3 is TGTGCCAGCAGCTTAGATTCCAGGGCCCGAAATGAAAAACTGTTTTTT.

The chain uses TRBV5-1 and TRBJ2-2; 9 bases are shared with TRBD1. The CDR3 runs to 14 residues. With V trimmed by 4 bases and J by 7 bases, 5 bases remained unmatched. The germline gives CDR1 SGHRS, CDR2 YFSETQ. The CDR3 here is CASSPGQGGGELFF. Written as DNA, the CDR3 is TGCGCCAGCAGCCCGGGACAGGGCGGCGGGGAGCTGTTTTTT.

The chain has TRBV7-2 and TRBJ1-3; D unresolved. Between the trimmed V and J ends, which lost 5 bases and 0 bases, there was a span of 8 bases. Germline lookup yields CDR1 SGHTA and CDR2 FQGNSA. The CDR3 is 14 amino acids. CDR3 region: CASSPSFSGNTIYF. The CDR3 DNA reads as TGTGCCAGCAGCCCCAGTTTCTCTGGAAACACCATATATTTT.

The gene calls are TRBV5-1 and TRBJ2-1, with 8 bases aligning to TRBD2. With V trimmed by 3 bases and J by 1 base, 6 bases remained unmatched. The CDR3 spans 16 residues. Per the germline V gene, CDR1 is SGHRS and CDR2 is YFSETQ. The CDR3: CASSSHSGNSYNEQFF. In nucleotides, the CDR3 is TGCGCCAGCAGCTCACATAGCGGGAATTCCTACAATGAGCAGTTCTTC.

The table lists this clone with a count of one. The CDR3 nucleotides read TGTGCCAGCAGCGTTGGACTAGTAAGGGGAGACAATGAGCAGTTCTTC. It codes for CASSVGLVRGDNEQFF. The chain employs TRBV9 and TRBJ2-1; 7 bases match TRBD2. In germline, CDR1 is SGDLS, CDR2 YYNGEE. V dropped 2 bases and J dropped 5; count of bases not matched to a gene: 10. This CDR3 is 16 amino acids long.

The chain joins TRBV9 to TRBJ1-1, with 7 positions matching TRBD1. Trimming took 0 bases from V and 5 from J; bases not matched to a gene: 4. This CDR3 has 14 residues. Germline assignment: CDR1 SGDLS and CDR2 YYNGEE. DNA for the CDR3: TGTGCCAGCAGCGTAGTACAGGGGAGGACTGAAGCTTTCTTT. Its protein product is CASSVVQGRTEAFF.

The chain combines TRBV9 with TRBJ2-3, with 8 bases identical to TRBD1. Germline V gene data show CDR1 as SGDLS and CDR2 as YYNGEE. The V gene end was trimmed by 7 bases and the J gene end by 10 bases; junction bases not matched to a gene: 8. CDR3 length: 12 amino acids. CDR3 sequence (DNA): TGTGCCAGCGGGGTCTCACAGGGGGCGCAGTATTTT. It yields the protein CASGVSQGAQYF.

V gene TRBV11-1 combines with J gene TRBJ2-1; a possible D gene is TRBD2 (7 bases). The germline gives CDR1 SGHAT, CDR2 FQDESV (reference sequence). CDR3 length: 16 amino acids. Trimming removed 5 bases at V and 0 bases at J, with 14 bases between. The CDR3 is CASSPKRDNSYNEQFF. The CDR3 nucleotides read TGTGCCAGCAGCCCCAAGCGGGACAACTCCTACAATGAGCAGTTCTTC.

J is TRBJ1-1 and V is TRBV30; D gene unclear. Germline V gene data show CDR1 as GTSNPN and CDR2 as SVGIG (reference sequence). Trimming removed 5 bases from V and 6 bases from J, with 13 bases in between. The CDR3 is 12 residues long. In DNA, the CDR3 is TGTGCCTGGCAACTCGAAAACTCTGAAGCTTTCTTT. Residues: CAWQLENSEAFF.

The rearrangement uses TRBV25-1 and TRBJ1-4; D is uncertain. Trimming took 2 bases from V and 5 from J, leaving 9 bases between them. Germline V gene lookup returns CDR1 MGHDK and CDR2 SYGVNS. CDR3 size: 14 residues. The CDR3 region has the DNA TGTGCCAGCAGTGAAGGAGGGTTGAATGAAAAACTGTTTTTT. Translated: CASSEGGLNEKLFF.